This T cell receptor (beta chain) is from a study of T cell repertoires in cytomegalovirus infection. In TCRdb, the reads were re-called with MiXCR into one record per CDR3 protein. The sample shows approximately 1,000,000 distinct CDR3 sequences, around 29% of them seen only once. This clonotype turned up a few times. Its antigen is as yet unknown. Unmatched junction bases numbered 14, after V lost 0 bases and J lost 6 bases. The CDR3 spans 18 residues. Looked up from germline, CDR1 is SGHTS and CDR2 is YDEGEE. The TCR comes from a human donor in good health (CMV status not recorded). Some clones in this sample may be carry-over from other donors' samples. The chain recombines TRBV5-8 with TRBJ1-4; 7 nucleotides agree with TRBD1. The material was cultured CD8+ T cells from PBMCs, obtained from culture after CMV antigen stimulation. Here the CDR3 DNA reads TGTGCCAGCAGCTTGGCCTACCGGGACAGCAGGACTTATGAAAAACTGTTTTTT. Protein product: CASSLAYRDSRTYEKLFF.